This is a list of T cell receptor beta chains from one sample in a study of T cell responses to AZD1222 COVID-19 vaccine. Sequenced by immunoSEQ multiplex PCR; TCRdb stores in-frame clones only, minus some. The data contain about 150,000 clones, around 88% of them singletons. Sequences were derived from peripheral blood, sampled on day 0 of AZD1222 vaccination. The source of these receptors is an adult in good health. CDR3s leave out the opening cysteine and the closing phenylalanine or tryptophan.

CDR3 protein: ASSDPGLAARSYEQY
V gene: TRBV6-4

CDR3 protein: ASSIGGVDPDNEQF
V gene: TRBV19

CDR3 protein: ASGLSGGVGYT
V gene: TRBV12-5

CDR3 protein: ASSPWDVQGSETQY
V gene: TRBV19

CDR3 protein: AWSPLSIGGELF
V gene: TRBV30

CDR3 protein: ASTRDRGTYEQY
V gene: TRBV19

CDR3 protein: ASSIWGTEAF
V gene: TRBV19

CDR3 protein: ASRELGVWETQY
V gene: TRBV6-5

CDR3 protein: ASSPPGTGLGTIY
V gene: TRBV13

CDR3 protein: ASSYIGEAF
V gene: TRBV6-5

CDR3 protein: ASSLRFGAQETQY
V gene: TRBV6-5

CDR3 protein: ASREDYEQY
V gene: TRBV10-1

CDR3 protein: ASSFLNYGYT
V gene: TRBV28

CDR3 protein: ASSLTVNEQF
V gene: TRBV7-9

CDR3 protein: ASRLAGNEYGELF
V gene: TRBV4-2

CDR3 protein: ASSPRAGGPYGYT
V gene: TRBV7-3

CDR3 protein: ASSPGQETQY
V gene: TRBV6-5

CDR3 protein: ASSYISGNEQF
V gene: TRBV25-1

CDR3 protein: ASSTSDLQEQY
V gene: TRBV6-5

CDR3 protein: ASSLTQTSGKYEQY
V gene: TRBV27

CDR3 protein: ASSITPGTLY
V gene: TRBV5-6

CDR3 protein: ASRSGYEQY
V gene: TRBV12-3/TRBV12-4

CDR3 protein: ASSQGDGKYNEQF
V gene: TRBV4-2

CDR3 protein: ASSVQGQETQY
V gene: TRBV9

CDR3 protein: ASSFRTSGSFRNEQF
V gene: TRBV19

CDR3 protein: ASSYSQGSTSPLH
V gene: TRBV6-5

CDR3 protein: ASTPDPGRQNTEAF
V gene: TRBV9

CDR3 protein: ASSFQETGGPEAF
V gene: TRBV7-9

CDR3 protein: ASSQQDRQNTEAF
V gene: TRBV4-1

CDR3 protein: ASSPPGQLATNEKLF
V gene: TRBV28

CDR3 protein: ASSVDGRLADTQY
V gene: TRBV9

CDR3 protein: ASGWGVDTQY
V gene: TRBV12-5

CDR3 protein: ASSLNLGVLNTGELF
V gene: TRBV5-8

CDR3 protein: ASSPRPRSGRDRYNEQF
V gene: TRBV11-3

CDR3 protein: ASSQVGGVGTEDYGYT
V gene: TRBV4-2

CDR3 protein: ASRYLDRENTEAF
V gene: TRBV28